Below, 2 T cell receptor beta chains from the same sample are listed, as sequenced in a study of blood T cell repertoires in COVID-19. Clones were read by immunoSEQ multiplex PCR, and TCRdb kept only the in-frame ones, dropping some. This repertoire shows fewer than 200,000 clones, about 80% found once; its top ten account for roughly 9.4%. Sequencing input: peripheral blood. These receptors all come from a woman aged 50 to 65 with active or convalescent COVID-19.

The chain is built from TRBV18 and TRBJ2-1; 11 bases map to TRBD2. Germline V CDR1 and CDR2: KGHSH, LQKENI. CDR3 length equals 18 residues. The junction had 6 bases not matched to a gene; V was cut back by 2 bases and J by 0 bases. CDR3 DNA sequence: TGTGCCAGCTCACCAAGGACTAGCGGGTCGAGCTCCTACAATGAGCAGTTCTTC. The encoded protein is CASSPRTSGSSSYNEQFF.

The CDR3 is CASSLAVSSYEQYF. The CDR3, as DNA: TGTGCCAGCAGCTTAGCAGTCAGCTCCTACGAGCAGTACTTC. This chain links TRBV7-2 with TRBJ2-7; no clear D. The V and J ends lost 0 bases and 0 bases respectively, with 6 bases between them. Per the germline V gene, CDR1 is SGHTA and CDR2 is FQGNSA. The CDR3 totals 14 residues.